This T cell receptor (beta chain) was documented in a study of T cell repertoires in cytomegalovirus infection. Study at large: Epitope selection comprised recently identified HLA-C-restricted CMV epitopes and well-studied HLA-B-restricted CMV epitopes. CMV infection plus the matching HLA type was flagged by public TCR beta signatures.

Findings and limits, study-wide: There were HLA-C-restricted CMV-specific TCR beta clonotypes dominating the ex vivo response. Identification of carriers of CMV plus the relevant HLA was performed using cumulative public TCR beta family frequency.

TCRdb called the reads again in MiXCR, with one record for every CDR3 protein. The sample consists of about 20,000 distinct CDR3 sequences, approximately 46% of them appearing once. This clonotype was seen just once. Its antigen is currently unknown. This specimen consisted of CD8+ T cells from cultured PBMCs, obtained from culture after CMV antigen stimulation. This clonotype was sampled from a human donor in good health (CMV status not recorded). Some clones in this sample may be carry-over from other donors' samples.

The CDR3 spells CSVEDWSKSNYGYTF. DNA of the CDR3: TGCAGCGTTGAAGATTGGAGTAAATCTAACTATGGCTACACCTTC. V is TRBV29-1 and J is TRBJ1-2; no clear D. The CDR3 extends over 15 amino acids. From germline, CDR1 is SQVTM and CDR2 ANQGSEA. V lost 0 bases and J 0 bases, leaving 11 bases between the germline ends.